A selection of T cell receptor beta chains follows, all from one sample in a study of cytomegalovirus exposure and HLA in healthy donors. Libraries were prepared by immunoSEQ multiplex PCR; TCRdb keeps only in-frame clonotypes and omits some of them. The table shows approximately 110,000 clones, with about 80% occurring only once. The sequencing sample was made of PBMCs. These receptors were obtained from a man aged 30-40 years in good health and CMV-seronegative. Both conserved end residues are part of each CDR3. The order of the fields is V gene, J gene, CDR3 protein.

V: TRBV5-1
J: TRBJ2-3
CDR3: CASSLAQGFRDTQYF

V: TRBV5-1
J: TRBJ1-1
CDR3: CASSRLDRAETEAFF

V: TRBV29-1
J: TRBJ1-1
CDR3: CSVRVPEAFF

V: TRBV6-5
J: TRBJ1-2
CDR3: CASSATGGNYGYTF

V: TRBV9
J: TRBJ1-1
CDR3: CASSGATGMSTEAFF

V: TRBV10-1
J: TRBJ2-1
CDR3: CASSDRVGTGGYNEQFF

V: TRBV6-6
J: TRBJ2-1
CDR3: CASGAGEVNEQFF

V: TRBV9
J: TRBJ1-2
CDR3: CASSVGGTGGYGYTF

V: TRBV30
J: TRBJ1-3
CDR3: CAWSGGILNTIYF

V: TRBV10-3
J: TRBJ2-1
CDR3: CAIRETDSYNEQFF

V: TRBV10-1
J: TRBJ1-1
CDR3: CASSESAPPKTEAFF

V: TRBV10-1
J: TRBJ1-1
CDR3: CASSTRQGRSTEAFF

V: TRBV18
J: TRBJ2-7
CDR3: CASSPGDRVYEQYF

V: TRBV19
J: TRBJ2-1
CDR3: CASNGGEQFF

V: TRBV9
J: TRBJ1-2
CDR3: CASSGGLYGYTF

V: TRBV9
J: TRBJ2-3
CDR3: CASSVEYGGVGDTQYF

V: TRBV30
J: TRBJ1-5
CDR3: CAWSNGGDQPQHF

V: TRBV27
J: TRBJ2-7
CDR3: CASILGLAGTRLSYEQYF

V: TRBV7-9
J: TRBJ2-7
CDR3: CASSFATGTDVLGEQYF

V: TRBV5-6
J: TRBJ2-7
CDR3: CASSRQGAGEQYF

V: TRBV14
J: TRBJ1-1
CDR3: CASSPLGQGRAFF

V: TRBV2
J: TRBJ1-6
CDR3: CASSPGQRNSPLHF

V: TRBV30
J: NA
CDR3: CAWSVDSSSYEQYF

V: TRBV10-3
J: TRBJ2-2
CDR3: CAIKFNGSNTGELFF

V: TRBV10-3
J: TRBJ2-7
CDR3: CAIRQGYEQYF

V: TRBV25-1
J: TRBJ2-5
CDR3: CASSDPGQAQETQYF

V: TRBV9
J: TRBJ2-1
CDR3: CASSVGRGAYNEQFF

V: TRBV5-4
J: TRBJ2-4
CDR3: CATERGVAGGPGKNIQYF

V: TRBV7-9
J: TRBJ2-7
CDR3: CASSLQAGPYEQYF

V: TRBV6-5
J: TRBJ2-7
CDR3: CASSYSKGAIPGEQYF

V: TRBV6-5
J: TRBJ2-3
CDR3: CASSYSGRGLSDTQYF

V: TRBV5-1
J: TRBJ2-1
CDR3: CASSLARGTGGDEQFF

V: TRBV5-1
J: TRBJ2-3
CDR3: CASSQRGKGGNTQYF

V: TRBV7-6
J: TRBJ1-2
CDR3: CASSLGGGQGNYGYTF

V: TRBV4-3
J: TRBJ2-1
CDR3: CASSQPSSNEQFF

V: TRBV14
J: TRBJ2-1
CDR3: CASSQVSGGYNEQFF

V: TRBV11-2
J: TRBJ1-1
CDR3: CASSLARNTEAFF

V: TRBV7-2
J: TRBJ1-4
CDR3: CASSLLGREEKLFF

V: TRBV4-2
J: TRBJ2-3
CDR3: CASKIGTGAGTDTQYF

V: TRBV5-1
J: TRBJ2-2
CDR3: CASSSRMDRGTGELFF

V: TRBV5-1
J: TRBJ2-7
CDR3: CASSPGEILHEQYF

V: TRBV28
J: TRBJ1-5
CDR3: CASSFGDIDQPQHF

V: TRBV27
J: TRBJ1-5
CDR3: CASSPATPGYQPQHF

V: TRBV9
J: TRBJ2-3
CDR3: CASSVGFPHTDTQYF

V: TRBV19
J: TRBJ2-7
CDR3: CASKLTSSAYEQYF

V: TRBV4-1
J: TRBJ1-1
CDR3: CASSQERGNTEAFF

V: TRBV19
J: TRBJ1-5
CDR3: CASSIQGSYNQPQHF

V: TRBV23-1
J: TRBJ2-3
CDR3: CASSQPYCPLAGKTDTQYF

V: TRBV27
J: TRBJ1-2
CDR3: CASSLSGSGTPSFGYTF

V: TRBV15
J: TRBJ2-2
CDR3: CATSRDLGGTNTGELFF